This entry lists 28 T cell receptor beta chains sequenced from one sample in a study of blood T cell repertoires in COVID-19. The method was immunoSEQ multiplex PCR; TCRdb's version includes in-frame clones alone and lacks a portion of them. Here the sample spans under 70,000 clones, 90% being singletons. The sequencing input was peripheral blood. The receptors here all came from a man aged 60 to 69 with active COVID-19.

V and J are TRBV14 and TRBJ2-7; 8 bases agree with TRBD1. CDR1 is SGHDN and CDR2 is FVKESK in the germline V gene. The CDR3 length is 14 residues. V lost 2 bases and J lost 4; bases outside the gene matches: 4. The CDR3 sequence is CASSQTGGGYEQYF. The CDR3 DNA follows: TGTGCCAGCAGCCAAACAGGGGGAGGATACGAGCAGTACTTC.

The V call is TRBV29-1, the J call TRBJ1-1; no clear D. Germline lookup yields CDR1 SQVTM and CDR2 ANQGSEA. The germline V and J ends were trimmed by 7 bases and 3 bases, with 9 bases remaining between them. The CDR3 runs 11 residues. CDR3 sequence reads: CSAGRDTEAFF. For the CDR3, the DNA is TGCAGCGCTGGGAGGGACACTGAAGCTTTCTTT.

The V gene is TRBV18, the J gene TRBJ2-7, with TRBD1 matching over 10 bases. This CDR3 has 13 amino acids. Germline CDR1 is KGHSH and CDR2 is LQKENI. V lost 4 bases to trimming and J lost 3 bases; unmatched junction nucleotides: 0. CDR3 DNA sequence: TGTGCCAGCTCACGGACAGGGGGCTACGAGCAGTACTTC. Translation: CASSRTGGYEQYF.

The CDR3 region has the DNA TGTGCCAGCAGCGTAGAAGCAGGGGGGGAAAAACTGTTTTTT. It codes for CASSVEAGGEKLFF. This chain links TRBV9 with TRBJ1-4; 7 bases align to TRBD1. There are 14 residues in the CDR3. V lost 0 bases to trimming and J lost 8 bases; unmatched junction nucleotides: 4. CDR1 and CDR2 (germline): SGDLS, YYNGEE. Based on the CDR3 plus reference TRBV9 and TRBJ1-4, the full variable domain is DSGVTQTPKHLITATGQRVTLRCSPRSGDLSVYWYQQSLDQGLQFLIQYYNGEERAKGNILERFSAQQFPDLHSELNLSSLELGDSALYFCASSVEAGGEKLFFGSGTQLSVL.

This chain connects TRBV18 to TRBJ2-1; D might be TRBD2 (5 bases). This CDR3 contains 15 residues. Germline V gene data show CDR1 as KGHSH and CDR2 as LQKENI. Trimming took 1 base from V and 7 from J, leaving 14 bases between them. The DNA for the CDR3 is TGTGCCAGCTCACCACTAACCGGAGGTAGTAATGAGCAGTTCTTC. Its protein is CASSPLTGGSNEQFF.

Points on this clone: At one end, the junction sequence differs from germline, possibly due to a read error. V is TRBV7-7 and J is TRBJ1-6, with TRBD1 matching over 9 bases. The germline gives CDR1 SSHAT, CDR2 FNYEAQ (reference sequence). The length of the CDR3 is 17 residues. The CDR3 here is CASSLAGTGSINSPLHF. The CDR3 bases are TGTGCTAGCAGCTTAGCGGGGACAGGGAGTATCAATTCACCCCTCCACTTT.

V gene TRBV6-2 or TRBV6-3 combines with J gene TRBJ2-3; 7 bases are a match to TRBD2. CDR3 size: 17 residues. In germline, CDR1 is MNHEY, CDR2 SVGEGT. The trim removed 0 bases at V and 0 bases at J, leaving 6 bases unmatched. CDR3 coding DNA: TGTGCCAGCAGTTACTCCCTGAGTAGCGGGAGCACAGATACGCAGTATTTT. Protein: CASSYSLSSGSTDTQYF.

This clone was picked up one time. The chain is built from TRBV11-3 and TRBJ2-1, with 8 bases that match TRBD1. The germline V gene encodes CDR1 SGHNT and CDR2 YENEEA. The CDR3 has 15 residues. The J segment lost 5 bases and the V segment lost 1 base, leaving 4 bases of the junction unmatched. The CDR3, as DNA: TGTGCCAGCAGCTTAGTAGGGACAGGCAACAATGAGCAGTTCTTC. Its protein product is CASSLVGTGNNEQFF.

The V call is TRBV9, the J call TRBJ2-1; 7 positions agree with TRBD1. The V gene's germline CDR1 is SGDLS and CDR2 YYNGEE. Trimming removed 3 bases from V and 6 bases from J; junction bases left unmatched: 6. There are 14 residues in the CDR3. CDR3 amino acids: CASSGTDRLNEQFF. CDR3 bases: TGTGCCAGCAGCGGGACGGACAGGCTCAATGAGCAGTTCTTC.

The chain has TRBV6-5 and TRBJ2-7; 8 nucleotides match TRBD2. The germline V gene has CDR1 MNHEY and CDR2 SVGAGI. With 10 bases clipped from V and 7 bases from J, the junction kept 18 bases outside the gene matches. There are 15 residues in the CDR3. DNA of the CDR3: TGTGCCACCGGACTAGCTCCCCTGGTATCGAATGAGCAGTACTTC. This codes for CATGLAPLVSNEQYF.

The CDR3 nucleotides read TGTGCCAGCAGCGTAGACCCCCCTCAGGGGGTTCACAATGAGCAGTTCTTC. It translates to CASSVDPPQGVHNEQFF. This chain uses TRBV9 with TRBJ2-1; TRBD1 matches at 7 bases. V lost 0 bases, J lost 5 bases, and 11 bases stayed unmatched. The CDR3 has 17 residues. CDR1 SGDLS and CDR2 YYNGEE come from the germline V gene.

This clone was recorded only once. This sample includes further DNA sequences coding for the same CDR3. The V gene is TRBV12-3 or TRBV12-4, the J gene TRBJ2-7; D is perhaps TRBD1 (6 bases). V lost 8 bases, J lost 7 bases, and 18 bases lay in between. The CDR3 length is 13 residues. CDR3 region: CASRRTVSGEQYF. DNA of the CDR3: TGTGCCAGCCGGCGGACAGTCTCTGGGGAGCAGTACTTC.

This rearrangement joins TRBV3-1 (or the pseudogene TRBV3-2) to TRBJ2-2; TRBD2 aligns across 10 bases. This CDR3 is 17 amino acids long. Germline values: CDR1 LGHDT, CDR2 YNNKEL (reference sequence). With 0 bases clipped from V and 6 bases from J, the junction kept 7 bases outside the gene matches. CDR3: CASSQDRSGGLAGELFF. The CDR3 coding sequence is TGTGCCAGCAGCCAAGATCGTAGCGGGGGGCTCGCCGGGGAGCTGTTTTTT.

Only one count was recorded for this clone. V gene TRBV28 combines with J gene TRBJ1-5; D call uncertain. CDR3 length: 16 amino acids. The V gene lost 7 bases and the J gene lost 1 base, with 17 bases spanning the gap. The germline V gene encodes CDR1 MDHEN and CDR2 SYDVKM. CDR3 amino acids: CASTLGSGSSNQPQHF. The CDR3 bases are TGTGCCAGCACCCTGGGCTCAGGTTCGAGCAATCAGCCCCAGCATTTT. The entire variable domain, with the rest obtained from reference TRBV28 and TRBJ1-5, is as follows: DVKVTQSSRYLVKRTGEKVFLECVQDMDHENMFWYRQDPGLGLRLIYFSYDVKMKEKGDIPEGYSVSREKKERFSLILESASTNQTSMYLCASTLGSGSSNQPQHFGDGTRLSIL.

CDR3 nucleotides: TGTGCCACCAGCAGAGTGGCGGGGGGGCCAGAGACCCAGTACTTC. Amino acid sequence: CATSRVAGGPETQYF. V and J are TRBV15 and TRBJ2-5; 9 bases map to TRBD2. The CDR3 consists of 15 residues. V gave up 1 base and J gave up 4 bases; unmatched junction bases: 4. Germline-derived CDR1 and CDR2 are LNHNV and YYDKDF (reference sequence).

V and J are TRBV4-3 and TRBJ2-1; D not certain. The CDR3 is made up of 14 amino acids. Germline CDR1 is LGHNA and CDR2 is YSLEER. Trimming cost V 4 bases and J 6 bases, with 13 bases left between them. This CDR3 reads CASSPAFPGNEQFF. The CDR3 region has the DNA TGCGCCAGCAGCCCGGCTTTCCCAGGCAATGAGCAGTTCTTC.

The CDR3 DNA reads as TGCGCCAGCAGCTTGGACAGGTACGAGCAGTACTTC. Protein: CASSLDRYEQYF. The chain couples TRBV5-1 to TRBJ2-7; a possible D gene is TRBD1 (5 bases). The CDR3 spans 12 residues. The V gene's germline CDR1 is SGHRS and CDR2 YFSETQ. Trimming took off 0 bases at V and 4 bases at J, with 5 bases between the two ends.

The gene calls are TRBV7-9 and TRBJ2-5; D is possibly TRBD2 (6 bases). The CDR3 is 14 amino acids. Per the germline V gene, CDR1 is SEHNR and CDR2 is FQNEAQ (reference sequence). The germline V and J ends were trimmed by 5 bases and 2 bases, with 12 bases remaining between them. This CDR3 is CASSISGTQETQYF. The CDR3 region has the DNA TGTGCCAGCAGCATATCCGGGACTCAAGAGACCCAGTACTTC.

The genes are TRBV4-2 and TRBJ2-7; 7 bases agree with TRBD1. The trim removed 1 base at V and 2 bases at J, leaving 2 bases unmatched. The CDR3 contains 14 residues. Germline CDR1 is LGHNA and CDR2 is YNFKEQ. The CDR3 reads CASSQGQGTYEQYF. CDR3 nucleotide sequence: TGTGCCAGCAGCCAAGGACAGGGCACCTACGAGCAGTACTTC.

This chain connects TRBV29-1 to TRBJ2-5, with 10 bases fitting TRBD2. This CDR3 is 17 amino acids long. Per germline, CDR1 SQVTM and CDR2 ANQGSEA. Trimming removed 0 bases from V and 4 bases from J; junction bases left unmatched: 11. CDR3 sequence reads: CSVEERLRLAGGETQYF. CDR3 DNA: TGCAGCGTTGAAGAGAGGTTGAGACTAGCGGGTGGAGAGACCCAGTACTTC.

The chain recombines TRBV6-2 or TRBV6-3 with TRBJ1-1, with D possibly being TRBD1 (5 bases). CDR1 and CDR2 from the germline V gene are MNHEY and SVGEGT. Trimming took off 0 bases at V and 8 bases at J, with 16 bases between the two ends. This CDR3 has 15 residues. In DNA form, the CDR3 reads TGTGCCAGCAGTTACTCGAGCAGGGCTCGGATCGAAGCTTTCTTT. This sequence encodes CASSYSSRARIEAFF.

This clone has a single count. CDR3 sequence reads: CASSREGALNTEAFF. In DNA, the CDR3 is TGTGCCAGCAGCCGGGAGGGGGCTTTGAACACTGAAGCTTTCTTT. The chain uses TRBV6-5 and TRBJ1-1, with TRBD1 matching 7 bases. Germline trimming cut 6 bases from V and 0 bases from J; bases unmatched to any gene: 7. Germline V gives CDR1 MNHEY, CDR2 SVGAGI. This CDR3 has 15 amino acids.

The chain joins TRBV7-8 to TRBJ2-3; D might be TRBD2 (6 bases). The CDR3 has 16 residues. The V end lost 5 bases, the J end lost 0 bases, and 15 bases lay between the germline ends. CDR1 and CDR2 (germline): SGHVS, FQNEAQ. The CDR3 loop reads CASSTSLALSTDTQYF. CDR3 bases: TGTGCCAGCAGCACCTCCCTAGCGCTTAGCACAGATACGCAGTATTTT.

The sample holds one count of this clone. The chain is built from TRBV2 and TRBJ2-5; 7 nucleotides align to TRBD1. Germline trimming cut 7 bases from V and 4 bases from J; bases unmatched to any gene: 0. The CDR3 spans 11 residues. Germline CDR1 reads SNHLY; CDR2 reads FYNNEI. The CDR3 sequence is CASNRGETQYF. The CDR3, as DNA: TGTGCCAGCAACAGGGGAGAGACCCAGTACTTC.

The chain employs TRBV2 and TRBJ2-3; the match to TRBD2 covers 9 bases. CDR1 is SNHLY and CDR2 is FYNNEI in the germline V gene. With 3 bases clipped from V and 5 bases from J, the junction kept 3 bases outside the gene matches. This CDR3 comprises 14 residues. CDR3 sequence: CASSDSREGDTQYF. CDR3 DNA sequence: TGTGCCAGCAGTGATTCGCGGGAGGGAGATACGCAGTATTTT.

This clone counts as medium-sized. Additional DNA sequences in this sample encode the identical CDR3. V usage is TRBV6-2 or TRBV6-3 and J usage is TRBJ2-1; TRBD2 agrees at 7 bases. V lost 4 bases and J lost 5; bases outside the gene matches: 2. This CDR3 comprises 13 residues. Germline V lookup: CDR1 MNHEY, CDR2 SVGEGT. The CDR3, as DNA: TGTGCCAGCAGTTCCGGGACTAACAATGAGCAGTTCTTC. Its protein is CASSSGTNNEQFF.

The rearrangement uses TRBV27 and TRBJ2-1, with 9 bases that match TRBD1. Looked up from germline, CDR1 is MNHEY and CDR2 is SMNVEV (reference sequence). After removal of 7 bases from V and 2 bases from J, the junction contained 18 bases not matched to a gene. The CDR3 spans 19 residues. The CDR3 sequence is CASIRDRETWNSPYNEQFF. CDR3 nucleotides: TGTGCCAGCATCAGGGACAGGGAGACTTGGAATTCCCCCTACAATGAGCAGTTCTTC.

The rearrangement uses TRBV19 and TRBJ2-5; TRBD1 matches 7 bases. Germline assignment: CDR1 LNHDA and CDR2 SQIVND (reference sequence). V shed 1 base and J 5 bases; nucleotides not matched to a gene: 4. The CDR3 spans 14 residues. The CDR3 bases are TGTGCCAGTAGTATAGGACAGGGATACGAGACCCAGTACTTC. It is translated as CASSIGQGYETQYF.